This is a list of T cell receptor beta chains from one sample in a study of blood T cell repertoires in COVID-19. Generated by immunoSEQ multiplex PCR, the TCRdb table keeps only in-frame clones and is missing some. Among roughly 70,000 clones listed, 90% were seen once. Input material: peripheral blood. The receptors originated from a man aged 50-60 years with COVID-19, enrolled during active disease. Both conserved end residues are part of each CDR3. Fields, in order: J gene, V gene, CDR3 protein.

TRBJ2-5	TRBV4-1	CASSRTRKEETQYF
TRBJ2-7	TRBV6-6	CASSPLQGTGASYEQYF
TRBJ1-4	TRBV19	CASSTTPRDEKLFF
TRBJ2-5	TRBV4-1	CASSQGMTSGRSETQYF
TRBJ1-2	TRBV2	CASSAAQNYGYTF
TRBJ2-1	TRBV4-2	CASSQEIRGVNEQFF
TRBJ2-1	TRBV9	CASSVLGAGGLVEQFF
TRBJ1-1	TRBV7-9	CASSLDIAYTEAFF
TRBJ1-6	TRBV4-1	CASSQEGGSPLHF
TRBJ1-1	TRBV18	CASSTGRNTEAFF
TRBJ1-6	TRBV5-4	CASSPDRVWAPLHF
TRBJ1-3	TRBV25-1	CASSEQGSGNTIYF
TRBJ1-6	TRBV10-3	CAISPDRVGDSPLHF
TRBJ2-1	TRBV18	CASSPRSIIFEQFF
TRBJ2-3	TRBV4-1	CASSQESPTSGSGGTQYF
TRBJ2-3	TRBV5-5	CASRQGGGTSTDTQYF